The 5 T cell receptor beta chains below come from one sample, sequenced in a study of CD4 T cells in relation to SARS-CoV-2 and coronaviruses. These receptors lack a known antigen. The unexposed donors gave CD4+ T cells in about 2010-2019, prior to COVID-19. Isolation of CD4+ T cells took place after approximately eleven days in culture. Sequencing used immunoSEQ multiplex PCR; TCRdb keeps in-frame clones, though not all of them. The data contain tens of thousands of clones, roughly 80% of them singletons. What was sequenced was CD4+ T cells from PBMCs, cultured in vitro. The receptors were sampled from a human donor in good health.

The V call is TRBV3-1 (or the pseudogene TRBV3-2), the J call TRBJ2-7; D uncertain. The CDR3 is 14 residues long. V dropped 3 bases and J dropped 1 base, with 10 bases sitting between them. CDR1 and CDR2 (germline): LGHDT, YNNKEL (reference sequence). The CDR3 here is CASSQDGLSYEQYF. In DNA form, the CDR3 reads TGTGCCAGCAGCCAGGACGGATTATCCTACGAGCAGTACTTC.

The chain couples TRBV20-1 to TRBJ2-5; 10 bases agree with TRBD2. The ends lost 3 bases at V and 1 base at J; junction bases unmatched: 11. CDR1 and CDR2 (germline): DFQATT, SNEGSKA (reference sequence). The CDR3 covers 17 residues. The CDR3 DNA follows: TGCAGTGCTAGTAGGGCGACTAGCGGGCTCCGCCAAGAGACCCAGTACTTC. Amino acids: CSASRATSGLRQETQYF.

V is TRBV28 and J is TRBJ2-1; the D gene is possibly TRBD1 (5 bases). The CDR3 length is 13 residues. Looked up from germline, CDR1 is MDHEN and CDR2 is SYDVKM. V gave up 5 bases and J gave up 10 bases, with 15 bases separating them. Here the CDR3 reads CASSPSFGAEQFF. CDR3 bases: TGTGCCAGCAGTCCATCGTTTGGGGCCGAGCAGTTCTTC.

V usage is TRBV30 and J usage is TRBJ1-6, with a possible D match to TRBD1 (5 bases). Deletions cut 4 bases from V and 7 bases from J, with 11 bases between. The CDR3 totals 13 residues. The germline V gene has CDR1 GTSNPN and CDR2 SVGIG (reference sequence). The CDR3 DNA follows: TGTGCCTGGATGGAACAGGCGAATTCACCCCTCCACTTT. It codes for CAWMEQANSPLHF.

The V gene is TRBV5-4, the J gene TRBJ1-5, with a tentative D call TRBD1 (5 bases). There are 15 residues in the CDR3. The ends were cut back, 4 bases at V and 3 bases at J, with 14 bases in the middle. Germline V CDR1 and CDR2: SGHNT, YYREEE (reference sequence). CDR3 DNA: TGTGCCAGCAGCCGGTGGGGGGGTCCCAATCAGCCCCAGCATTTT. Residues: CASSRWGGPNQPQHF.